This T cell receptor beta chain originates from a study of T cell responses to AZD1222 COVID-19 vaccine (dated by TCRdb to about 2021). Study-level background: A total of approximately 250 trial participants underwent TCR sequencing, of whom under 220 had received two doses of AZD1222 and 26 had received two doses of the MenACWY control vaccine. Trial participants were enrolled by age into subgroups of 18-55, 56-69 and 70-plus years, and 148, 28 and 57 TCR-sequenced participants, respectively, were included in these subgroups.

The full study reports these points: A significant rise in spike-specific TCR breadth and depth was observed after two AZD1222 doses relative to day 0 and relative to MenACWY recipients. Reportedly, close to half of the unique spike-specific TCRs recognized epitopes lying outside the regions that are mutated in the B.1.351 and B.1.1.7 variants. Because no samples from the day 14 peak response were available, repertoires could be characterized only after the peak T cell response. Participants were mostly white British and included more females than males, and it was suggested by the authors that clonal diversity may have been underestimated. CD4 TCRs associated with the vaccine covered the entire spike protein, and the dominant responses were in regions 160-218 and 743-854. Only a handful of AZD1222 recipients were SARS-CoV-2 seropositive at baseline, limiting conclusions about previously exposed vaccinees. In the small 56-69-year group, the increase in depth fell short of significance, most likely because of low power.

This specimen's time point label, interpreted: about 28 days (+/-7) after the second vaccine dose. The treatment or condition label, read with the paper, signifies: meningococcal conjugate vaccine given as trial control. Vaccinee samples came from UK trials COV001 and COV002, including a single-blind randomized controlled phase 2/3 trial of AZD1222 (ChAdOx1 nCoV-19) in healthy adults. For TCRbeta chain sequencing, PBMC samples were collected from trial participants at day 0 and at day 28 after the second dose. Worth noting for this clone: What antigen it recognizes has not been identified. No base qualities exist here, and no much larger clone lies one base off it.

Its CDR3 holds 16 amino acids, cysteine through phenylalanine. Here the CDR3 DNA is all that survives: 48 bases in frame from base 1. CDR1 WSHSY and CDR2 SAAADI are derived from the germline V gene. V and J are truncated by 4 bases and 2 bases respectively, leaving an intervening sequence of 14 bases. The CDR3 regions of human TCRbeta chains were analyzed by immunosequencing. Per the authors' processing: Repertoire TCRs were checked for matches against a reference library of SARS-CoV-2-specific TCRs that had been generated using the MIRA antigen-specificity platform. Breadth was defined as the fraction of unique TCRs that were SARS-CoV-2-associated, and depth was defined as the fraction of total T cells that were SARS-CoV-2-associated. Using the MIRA data, each spike-specific TCR was assigned both to the spike region to which the TCR was reactive and to a CD4 or CD8 class. Log10-transformed breadth and depth values were compared by one-way ANOVA with Sidak's multiple comparisons tests. Entries here come from immuneACCESS through TCRdb and include only in-frame sequences with V and J called. Some clones fail to appear in such tables; in the studies checked, an unresolved V gene covers under half of the shortfall, and the cause of the remainder is unknown. The V and J calls and clone size come from that table; D and trimming were worked out from the DNA. The sample data list about 200,000 clones, and approximately 92% of these were observed just once. Of the sample, around 3.6% is held by the ten largest clones.

This sequence uses TRBV10-2 and TRBJ2-2; TRBD2 could be the D gene, as 6 bases match. This clonotype originated in an adult who received the MenACWY meningococcal vaccine as a control. This specimen consisted of peripheral blood, obtained 28 days after the second dose of the MenACWY control vaccine. Here is the DNA: TGCGCCAGCAGTGCCTCCACCGGGAGAAACACCGGGGAGCTGTTTTTT. Translation gives CASSASTGRNTGELFF.